Shown below are 14 T cell receptor beta chains from a single sample sequenced in a study of PD-1 blockade in classical Hodgkin lymphoma. Here immunoSEQ multiplex PCR was the method, and the copy in TCRdb shows in-frame clones only, minus some. Of 10,000 to 15,000 clones listed, 80% to 85% are singletons. Each patient's relapse followed autologous stem cell transplantation, and brentuximab vedotin exposure varied. The source material was peripheral blood mononuclear cells (PBMCs), sampled at baseline. The receptors were gathered from a human donor with classical Hodgkin lymphoma.

The chain employs TRBV28 and TRBJ1-2; D is perhaps TRBD1 (6 bases). Per germline, CDR1 MDHEN and CDR2 SYDVKM. The CDR3 extends over 13 amino acids. Trimming removed 6 bases from V and 7 bases from J, with 15 bases in between. DNA of the CDR3: TGTGCCAGCAGGCCACAGGGTGGGAGTGGCTACACCTTC. Its translation is CASRPQGGSGYTF.

The V call is TRBV10-3, the J call TRBJ1-2; D is uncertain. The germline V gene has CDR1 ENHRY and CDR2 SYGVKD. The CDR3 contains 15 residues. The germline V and J ends were trimmed by 0 bases and 4 bases, with 12 bases remaining between them. CDR3 residues: CAISESIPGGYGYTF. The DNA for the CDR3 is TGTGCCATCAGTGAGTCGATTCCGGGAGGCTATGGCTACACCTTC.

CDR3 residues: CASAGGLRVQYF. The CDR3 region has the DNA TGTGCCAGCGCCGGCGGACTACGTGTGCAGTACTTC. The V call is TRBV11-2, the J call TRBJ2-7, with a weak D call TRBD2 (6 bases). Germline V gene data show CDR1 as SGHAT and CDR2 as FQNNGV. V was trimmed by 8 bases and J by 9 bases, leaving 17 bases between them. The CDR3 spans 12 residues.

The chain couples TRBV5-1 to TRBJ1-2, with 11 bases matching TRBD1. Germline V lookup: CDR1 SGHRS, CDR2 YFSETQ. The CDR3 sequence is 16 residues long. The V gene end was trimmed by 4 bases and the J gene end by 0 bases; junction bases not matched to a gene: 5. The CDR3 sequence is CASSRTGGASNYGYTF. The CDR3 coding sequence is TGCGCCAGCAGCAGGACAGGGGGCGCTTCTAACTATGGCTACACCTTC. Using reference TRBV5-1 and TRBJ1-2 for the parts outside the CDR3, the full variable domain is KAGVTQTPRYLIKTRGQQVTLSCSPISGHRSVSWYQQTPGQGLQFLFEYFSETQRNKGNFPGRFSGRQFSNSRSEMNVSTLELGDSALYLCASSRTGGASNYGYTFGSGTRLTVV.

This clone is medium-sized in the sample. J is TRBJ1-1 and V is TRBV28; 7 bases map to TRBD1. Looked up from germline, CDR1 is MDHEN and CDR2 is SYDVKM. With V trimmed by 7 bases and J by 1 base, 6 bases remained unmatched. The CDR3 consists of 14 residues. In nucleotides, the CDR3 is TGTGCCAGCACCATACAGGGGTGGAACACTGAAGCTTTCTTT. Translation gives CASTIQGWNTEAFF.

V usage is TRBV6-6 and J usage is TRBJ2-2; D remains unclear. Germline lookup yields CDR1 MNHNY and CDR2 SVGAGI (reference sequence). The CDR3 is 11 residues long. V gave up 7 bases and J gave up 4 bases, with 4 bases separating them. CDR3 coding DNA: TGTGCCAGCATGTTCACCGGGGAGCTGTTTTTT. Amino acids: CASMFTGELFF.

This sequence joins TRBV28 and TRBJ2-5; no reliable D call. Germline V gene lookup returns CDR1 MDHEN and CDR2 SYDVKM. Trimming cost V 4 bases and J 5 bases, with 17 bases left between them. The CDR3 is made up of 15 amino acids. The CDR3 loop is CASSWNKFSPETQYF. As DNA, the CDR3 is TGTGCCAGCAGTTGGAACAAGTTCTCTCCGGAGACCCAGTACTTC.

The chain recombines TRBV5-1 with TRBJ2-1; D not resolved. CDR1 is SGHRS, CDR2 YFSETQ, per germline. The CDR3 spans 16 residues. Trimming pared 2 bases from V and 0 bases from J, leaving 12 bases between. The CDR3 region is CASSFGLPSSYNEQFF. The DNA of the CDR3 is TGCGCCAGCAGCTTCGGGCTGCCGAGCTCCTACAATGAGCAGTTCTTC.

J is TRBJ1-1 and V is TRBV5-1; 11 positions match TRBD1. Germline V gene lookup returns CDR1 SGHRS and CDR2 YFSETQ. With 3 bases clipped from V and 0 bases from J, the junction kept 7 bases outside the gene matches. The CDR3 is 17 residues long. Here the CDR3 reads CASSSGTGGSMNTEAFF. The CDR3 DNA reads as TGCGCCAGCAGCTCCGGGACAGGGGGTTCGATGAACACTGAAGCTTTCTTT.

This sequence joins TRBV6-6 and TRBJ2-3; D is unclear. Germline loops: CDR1 MNHNY, CDR2 SVGAGI (reference sequence). The CDR3 has 12 residues. V was trimmed by 2 bases and J by 3 bases, leaving 3 bases between them. The CDR3, as DNA: TGTGCCAGCAGTTACGGAACAGATACGCAGTATTTT. Its translation: CASSYGTDTQYF.

The chain has TRBV7-9 and TRBJ2-1, with a possible D match to TRBD2 (6 bases). Trimming took off 1 base at V and 1 base at J, with 11 bases between the two ends. CDR3 length: 16 amino acids. Germline-derived CDR1 and CDR2 are SEHNR and FQNEAQ (reference sequence). CDR3 region: CASSLVLAPSYNEQFF. The DNA for the CDR3 is TGTGCCAGCAGCTTAGTTCTAGCGCCATCCTACAATGAGCAGTTCTTC.

The rearrangement uses TRBV19 and TRBJ2-6; D not resolved. V was shortened by 6 bases and J by 3 bases, with 12 bases between the two germline ends. The CDR3 totals 15 residues. Germline V gives CDR1 LNHDA, CDR2 SQIVND (reference sequence). The CDR3 here is CASRDPSNGANVLTF. The DNA for the CDR3 is TGTGCCAGTAGGGACCCCTCAAATGGGGCCAACGTCCTGACTTTC.

CDR3 sequence reads: CASSIAGKNEQFF. The CDR3 DNA sequence: TGTGCCAGTAGTATAGCAGGGAAGAATGAGCAGTTCTTC. The chain combines TRBV19 with TRBJ2-1, with D perhaps TRBD1 (5 bases). V lost 1 base and J 7 bases, leaving 8 bases between the germline ends. This CDR3 has 13 residues. Germline lookup yields CDR1 LNHDA and CDR2 SQIVND (reference sequence).

The chain joins TRBV5-1 to TRBJ2-1; D is unresolved. V dropped 0 bases and J dropped 0 bases, with 4 bases sitting between them. The germline V gene has CDR1 SGHRS and CDR2 YFSETQ. This CDR3 has 14 residues. DNA of the CDR3: TGCGCCAGCAGCTTGGACAGCTCCTACAATGAGCAGTTCTTC. Translated, it gives CASSLDSSYNEQFF.